The rows below give T cell receptor beta chains drawn from one sample of a study of shared clonotypes between healthy human individuals. Clones were sequenced by immunoSEQ multiplex PCR, and TCRdb holds only the in-frame ones, with some missing. The sample contains 2 million to 2.5 million clones, 93% of which appear only once. The sequenced material came from naive CD4+ T cells from PBMCs. All receptors derive from a man in his late teens or twenties in good health. Some clones in this sample may be carry-over from other donors' samples. Both conserved end residues are part of each CDR3. D genes are given only for firm matches. The size entry is marked missing in some rows and otherwise reads once, few, many or a size class.

J,size,D,V,CDR3,DNA
TRBJ1-2,.,.,TRBV7-2,CASSFYAAYGYTF,TGTGCCAGCAGCTTCTACGCCGCCTATGGCTACACCTTC
TRBJ1-3,.,.,TRBV7-9,CASSLKGNTIYF,TGTGCCAGCAGCTTAAAGGGAAACACCATATATTTT
TRBJ1-2,.,.,TRBV4-3,CASSGGRDYGYTF,TGCGCCAGCAGTGGAGGGCGGGACTATGGCTACACCTTC
TRBJ2-5,.,.,TRBV29-1,CSFAGQQETQYF,TGCAGCTTCGCGGGACAGCAAGAGACCCAGTACTTC
TRBJ2-3,.,TRBD2,TRBV2,CASSDQSSGRYTQYF,TGTGCCAGCAGTGACCAGTCTAGCGGGCGCTATACGCAGTATTTT
TRBJ2-1,.,.,TRBV5-1,CASSLSGASRDNEQFF,TGCGCCAGCAGCTTGTCCGGGGCCAGCCGGGACAATGAGCAGTTCTTC
TRBJ1-2,.,.,TRBV1,CTSSQVNTPSSNYGYTF,TGCACCAGCAGCCAAGTGAATACCCCATCAAGTAACTATGGCTACACCTTC
TRBJ2-2,.,.,TRBV5-1,CASSLMAGDTGELFF,TGCGCCAGCAGCTTGATGGCAGGGGACACCGGGGAGCTGTTTTTT
TRBJ1-2,.,.,TRBV7-9,CASSLDLRGANYGYTF,TGTGCCAGCAGCTTGGATTTGAGGGGAGCTAACTATGGCTACACCTTC
TRBJ2-1,.,TRBD2,TRBV27,CASSNQQGLAGAGEQFF,TGTGCCAGCAGCAACCAACAAGGGCTAGCGGGAGCCGGCGAGCAGTTCTTC
TRBJ1-3,few,.,TRBV11-1,CASSPGTNVRNTIYF,TGTGCCAGCAGCCCCGGGACAAACGTTCGGAACACCATATATTTT
TRBJ2-7,.,TRBD1,TRBV11-2,CASSLALSGQGTYEQYF,TGTGCCAGCAGCTTAGCGCTTTCGGGACAGGGTACTTACGAGCAGTACTTC
TRBJ1-2,.,TRBD1,TRBV28,CASSLTGGRYGYTF,TGTGCCAGCAGTCTTACAGGGGGGAGGTATGGCTACACCTTC
TRBJ1-1,few,.,TRBV15,CATRGDLNTEAFF,TGTGCCACCAGAGGGGACCTCAACACTGAAGCTTTCTTT
TRBJ2-4,.,.,TRBV9,CASSVEWDPVRVQYF,TGTGCCAGCAGCGTAGAATGGGACCCGGTACGGGTTCAGTACTTC
TRBJ1-5,few,.,TRBV7-9,CASTTWTGEPQHF,TGTGCCAGCACCACTTGGACGGGGGAGCCCCAGCATTTT
TRBJ2-1,.,.,TRBV19,CASSIGFAGQGPLNEQFF,TGTGCCAGTAGTATAGGCTTTGCAGGGCAGGGGCCCCTCAATGAGCAGTTCTTC
TRBJ1-1,.,.,TRBV5-6,CASSLQGGDTEAFF,TGTGCCAGCAGCTTACAGGGAGGAGACACTGAAGCTTTCTTT
TRBJ2-6,.,.,TRBV5-8,CASSALSSGANVLTF,TGTGCCAGCAGCGCCCTGAGCTCTGGGGCCAACGTCCTGACTTTC
TRBJ2-5,.,TRBD2,TRBV25-1,CASRRTSGTSLQETQYF,TGTGCCAGCAGGAGGACTAGCGGGACTTCATTACAAGAGACCCAGTACTTC
TRBJ1-1,.,TRBD1,TRBV20-1,CSADRSQAFF,TGCAGTGCGGACAGGTCCCAAGCTTTCTTT
TRBJ2-5,.,.,TRBV5-1,CASRIEETQYF,TGCGCCAGCAGGATTGAAGAGACCCAGTACTTC
TRBJ2-3,.,TRBD2,TRBV5-1,CASSLLAVFTDTQYF,TGCGCCAGCAGCTTACTAGCGGTCTTTACAGATACGCAGTATTTT
TRBJ2-1,.,.,TRBV9,CASSVAVAYEQFF,TGTGCCAGCAGCGTGGCAGTGGCGTATGAGCAGTTCTTC
TRBJ2-3,.,TRBD2,TRBV30,CAAGGGTQYF,TGTGCCGCGGGAGGGGGTACGCAGTATTTT